The T cell receptor (beta chain) under discussion was sequenced for a study of T-cell memory formation after mild COVID-19. Study outcomes and limitations: Second-wave clones reaching peak frequency on day 37 lacked confirmed SARS-CoV-2 specificity. Among CD4+ contracting clones, most were CM and EM, and CD8+ ones EMRA.

V dropped 5 bases and J dropped 5; count of bases not matched to a gene: 9. The CDR3 is made up of 15 amino acids. Germline lookup yields CDR1 SGHAT and CDR2 FQNNGV. This clonotype has more than one count but fewer than ten. Its antigen is currently unknown. TCRdb independently ran MiXCR on the 5' RACE reads; one entry per CDR3 protein. Seen here are some 210,000 distinct CDR3 sequences, roughly 27% observed once, and the top ten hold about an eighth. This TCR derives from an adult woman who had mild COVID-19 (a few samples of this study predate the infection). Cell type and time point are not known. Sample: PBMCs or a T cell subset sorted from them (not recorded which). The chain has TRBV11-2 and TRBJ2-1; 7 bases agree with TRBD2. In DNA form, the CDR3 reads TGTGCCAGCAGCCCCTTCCCAGGGAGGGACAATGAGCAGTTCTTC. It codes for CASSPFPGRDNEQFF.